These T cell receptor beta chains were read from a single sample in a study of technical replicates of blood from a few donors. Sequencing was performed with immunoSEQ multiplex PCR; in TCRdb, only in-frame clones are kept and a portion is missing. Among about 48,000 clones listed, roughly nine tenths were seen once. What was sequenced was PBMCs. The receptors here all came from a human donor in good health. Some clones in this sample may be carry-over from other donors' samples. Each CDR3 is given with its conserved first and last residue. D genes are given only for firm matches. The size entry is marked missing in some rows and otherwise reads once, few, many or a size class.

V gene	J gene	clone size	D gene	CDR3 DNA	CDR3 protein
TRBV4-1	TRBJ2-1	-	TRBD1	TGCGCCAGCAGTTCAGGACAGGGGGCTTGGGATGAGCAGTTCTTC	CASSSGQGAWDEQFF
TRBV6-5	TRBJ2-4	-	-	TGTGCCAGCAGTTACTCGCGGGACAGCAACATTCAGTACTTC	CASSYSRDSNIQYF
TRBV7-3	TRBJ2-3	-	-	TGTGCCAGCAGCTTTGGCGGTAGCGCAGATACGCAGTATTTT	CASSFGGSADTQYF
TRBV11-2	TRBJ2-7	-	-	TGTGCCAGCAGCGCCCCAGGGGAAGGAACCTACGAGCAGTACTTC	CASSAPGEGTYEQYF
TRBV5-4	TRBJ2-1	-	-	TGTGCCAGCAGCACCGGGACATCCCGGTGGTACAATGAGCAGTTCTTC	CASSTGTSRWYNEQFF
TRBV10-3	TRBJ2-7	-	-	TGTGCCATCAACGGAGACGGGACCTACGAGCAGTACTTC	CAINGDGTYEQYF
TRBV5-4	TRBJ2-1	-	-	TGTGCCAGCAGCGCAGGGTTGGGGAGGAATGAGCAGTTCTTC	CASSAGLGRNEQFF
TRBV27	TRBJ1-1	-	-	TGTGCCAGCAGTCCCCCGGGGGTGGTGAGTACGGACACTGAAGCTTTCTTT	CASSPPGVVSTDTEAFF
TRBV2	TRBJ1-2	-	-	TGTGCCAGCACCCTGAGTGGTGCCGGCCAGGGGGGCTACACCTTC	CASTLSGAGQGGYTF
TRBV6-6	TRBJ1-2	once	-	TGTGCCAGCAGACAGGAATATGGCTACACCTTC	CASRQEYGYTF
TRBV30	TRBJ2-5	-	TRBD1	TGTGCCTGGAACCGTGGACAGGGCGTTGGGGAGGAGACCCAGTACTTC	CAWNRGQGVGEETQYF
TRBV6-5	TRBJ2-5	-	TRBD2	TGTGCCAGCAGTTATTTTGGGACTAGCGGGGAGACCCAGTACTTC	CASSYFGTSGETQYF
TRBV6-1	TRBJ2-7	-	TRBD2	TGTGCCAGCAGTGACCAGACTAGCGGGAAGGAGGAGCAGTACTTC	CASSDQTSGKEEQYF
TRBV4-3	TRBJ2-1	-	TRBD2	TGCGCCAGCAGCCAAGAATTGACTAGCGGATACAATGAGCAGTTCTTC	CASSQELTSGYNEQFF
TRBV6-4	TRBJ2-3	few	TRBD2	TGTGCCAGCAGTGACTCAGCGGGAGGGAGCACAGATACGCAGTATTTT	CASSDSAGGSTDTQYF
TRBV7-9	TRBJ1-1	-	-	TGTGCCAGCAGCTTAGCGCGATGGGGGCCGGACACTGAAGCTTTCTTT	CASSLARWGPDTEAFF
TRBV13	TRBJ2-7	-	-	TGTGCCAGCAGCTTAGGAAGGGGATCGTCCTACGAGCAGTACTTC	CASSLGRGSSYEQYF
TRBV7-2	TRBJ2-7	-	TRBD1	TGTGCCAGCAGCCCTCGGACAGGGATGAGCGAGCAGTACTTC	CASSPRTGMSEQYF
TRBV11-2	TRBJ1-2	-	-	TGTGCCAGCAGCTATGGGGAGGGGCTGAATGGCTACACCTTC	CASSYGEGLNGYTF
TRBV4-3	TRBJ2-7	once	TRBD1	TGCGCCAGCAGCCCCGACAGGGGGCCCCGGTACGAGCAGTACTTC	CASSPDRGPRYEQYF
TRBV7-8	TRBJ1-4	-	-	TGTGCCAGCAGCCATCGCCGAGTGGGGGGGGAAAAACTGTTTTTT	CASSHRRVGGEKLFF
TRBV19	TRBJ1-5	-	-	TGTGCCAGCCAGCGGGCGGCTAGCAATCAGCCCCAGCATTTT	CASQRAASNQPQHF